This T cell receptor (beta chain) appears in the sequencing data of a study of T cells after posttransplantation cyclophosphamide (dated by TCRdb to about 2016). About the full investigation: Using TRB sequencing, the study followed how the T cell repertoire rebuilt after myeloablative bone marrow transplantation with posttransplantation cyclophosphamide given as GVHD prophylaxis. Antigen receptor sequencing was done on samples from roughly 38 PTCy-treated patients and from around 15 related bone marrow donors of those patients. Blood from every one of the approximately 30 PTCy patients who had 1-year posttransplant specimens underwent TRB sequencing. Up to roughly 3 additional blood samples from 2 to 5.2 years after transplant were also TRB-sequenced in 3 patients, as was pretransplant blood from several patients. Because TRA and TRB clonality were tightly correlated in fewer than 10 samples, subsequent TCR analyses were focused on TRB only. Public TRB sequences were queried against a database of over 3,500 sequences associated with responses to pathogens, tumor antigens, self-antigens and alloantigens.

What the research found in general, with its limitations: At 1-2 months, donor-recipient similarity was low but rose over the first year, and the later blood repertoires were often dominated by donor CD8+ memory clones. The TRB repertoires of T cells infiltrating skin or the GI tract showed only limited overlap with the TRB repertoires found in blood. Across 45 patients, recipient CMV seropositivity and CMV reactivation were highly associated with TRB clonality; PTCy diversity was similar to CNI/methotrexate controls.

TRB sequencing used genomic DNA with the immunoSEQ assay at survey resolution or the hsTCRB kit. Processing in the source paper ran as follows. The immunoSEQ software handled the initial read processing, while the LymphoSeq R package was used for the repertoire analyses. For each TRB dataset, clonality was calculated as 1 minus normalized Shannon entropy, and the Gini coefficient was computed as well. To infer phenotypes in unsorted samples, TRB sequences from sorted subsets of the recipient or donor were mapped onto the unsorted samples of the same recipient. TCRdb limited this immuneACCESS table to in-frame rearrangements with V and J called. A share of clones is missing; checked studies link under half to unresolved V genes, and the rest is unexplained. The DNA gave D and trimming, while V, J and clone size come from that table. For this sample, around 34,000 clones are listed, none of them singletons. The top ten clones comprise about 7% of the sample.

Inclusive of the bounding cysteine and phenylalanine, the CDR3 is 15 residues long. Just the 45-base CDR3 DNA is kept, in frame starting at base 1. Trimming removed 1 base from V and 1 base from J, leaving 11 bases between the germline ends. From a lookup of the germline V gene, CDR1 and CDR2 are MNHEY and SVGEGT. On the day of marrow donation, related bone marrow donors gave peripheral blood samples. Peripheral blood and bone marrow mononuclear cells were isolated by Ficoll-Hypaque density centrifugation and were cryopreserved. This clone was detected ten times or more. Its antigen specificity is not known. Per-base qualities were not stored, and no clone one base away is much larger.

What was sequenced was PBMCs. The sequence was obtained from a woman in her 50s in good health and a related stem cell transplant donor. Recombination linked TRBV6-2 or TRBV6-3 to TRBJ2-7; perhaps TRBD2 is the D gene, with 6 bases matching. The DNA sequence reads TGTGCCAGCAGTTACTTAACTAGCAATTCCTACGAGCAGTACTTC. Its protein is CASSYLTSNSYEQYF.